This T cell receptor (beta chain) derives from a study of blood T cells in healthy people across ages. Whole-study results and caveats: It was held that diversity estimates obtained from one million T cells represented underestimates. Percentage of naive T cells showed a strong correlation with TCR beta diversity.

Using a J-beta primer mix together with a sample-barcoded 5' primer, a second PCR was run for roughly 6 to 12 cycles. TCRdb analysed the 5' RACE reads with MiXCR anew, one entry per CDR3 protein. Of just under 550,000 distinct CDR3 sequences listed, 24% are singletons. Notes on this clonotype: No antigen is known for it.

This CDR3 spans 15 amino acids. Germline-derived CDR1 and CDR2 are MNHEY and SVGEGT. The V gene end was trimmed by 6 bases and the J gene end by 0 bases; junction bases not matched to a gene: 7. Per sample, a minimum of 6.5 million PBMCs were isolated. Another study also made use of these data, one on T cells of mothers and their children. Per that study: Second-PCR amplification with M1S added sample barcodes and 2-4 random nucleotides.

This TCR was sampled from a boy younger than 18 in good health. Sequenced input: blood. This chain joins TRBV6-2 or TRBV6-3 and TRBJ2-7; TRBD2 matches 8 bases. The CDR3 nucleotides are TGTGCCAGCAGGACCTTAGCGGGGAGCTCCTACGAGCAGTACTTC. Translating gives CASRTLAGSSYEQYF.